The rows below give T cell receptor beta chains drawn from one sample of a study of blood T cells in healthy people across ages. Via MiXCR, TCRdb re-called the 5' RACE reads, giving one row per CDR3 protein. This sample has over a million distinct CDR3 sequences, with about 42% found just once. Specimen: blood. The receptor set was obtained from a woman aged 18-30 years in good health. Both conserved end residues are part of each CDR3. A D gene is named only where the DNA matches it firmly. Size values are once, few and many counts, or a class for expanded clones, and some rows have none.

v_gene	len	abundance	d_gene	j_gene	CDR3nt	CDR3aa
TRBV27	13	-	-	TRBJ2-7	TGTGCCAGCAGTCGGACTTATGCCTACGAGCAGTACTTC	CASSRTYAYEQYF
TRBV20-1	13	-	TRBD2	TRBJ2-7	TGCAGTGCTGGCTATAGCGGGACCTACGAGCAGTACTTC	CSAGYSGTYEQYF
TRBV7-8	15	few	-	TRBJ1-4	TGTGCCAGCAGCTTAGCAACGGGGTTTGACGAAAAACTGTTTTTT	CASSLATGFDEKLFF
TRBV27	15	-	TRBD2	TRBJ2-1	TGTGCCAGCACCGTAGCGGGAGGCACCTACAATGAGCAGTTCTTC	CASTVAGGTYNEQFF
TRBV29-1	14	-	-	TRBJ2-7	TGCAGCGTTAACAGTGGGAGGCAAGGCGATGAGCAGTACTTC	CSVNSGRQGDEQYF
TRBV29-1	11	few	-	TRBJ2-1	TGCAGCTACGCGGCGAACAATGAGCAGTTCTTC	CSYAANNEQFF
TRBV18	13	few	-	TRBJ2-1	TGTGCCAGCTCACCTTCAGGAGGTGGTGAGCAGTTCTTC	CASSPSGGGEQFF
TRBV2	13	-	-	TRBJ2-7	TGTGCCAGCTGCCGGGGCAGGGGCTACGAGCAGTACTTC	CASCRGRGYEQYF
TRBV9	15	once	TRBD1	TRBJ2-2	TGTGCCAGCAGCTTTGGACAGGGTTTAACCGGGGAGCTGTTTTTT	CASSFGQGLTGELFF
TRBV27	17	-	TRBD1	TRBJ1-5	TGTGCCAGCAGTTCCGGACAGGGTATGTATAGCAATCAGCCCCAGCATTTT	CASSSGQGMYSNQPQHF
TRBV20-1	15	-	TRBD2	TRBJ2-3	TGCAGTGCTAGAGAGTCTAGCGGTAGCAGAGATACGCAGTATTTT	CSARESSGSRDTQYF
TRBV6-5	13	many	-	TRBJ2-7	TGTGCCAGCAGTTACGGGGGCCCCTACGAGCAGTACTTC	CASSYGGPYEQYF
TRBV7-6	13	-	-	TRBJ2-1	TGTGCCAGCAGCGTAGGGTGGAACAATGAGCAGTTCTTC	CASSVGWNNEQFF
TRBV20-1	13	once	-	TRBJ1-4	TGCAGTGCTAAGTACAGGGACGGGGAAAAACTGTTTTTT	CSAKYRDGEKLFF
TRBV4-1	15	few	-	TRBJ2-5	TGCGCCAGCAGCCAGAGAGGACGGAACCAAGAGACCCAGTACTTC	CASSQRGRNQETQYF
TRBV27	20	few	TRBD1	TRBJ1-1	TGTGCCAGCAGTTTATCGGTAAGGGGGCCCGCGCCTGACCTGAACACTGAAGCTTTCTTT	CASSLSVRGPAPDLNTEAFF
TRBV6-6	15	-	-	TRBJ2-7	TGTGCCAGCAGTTACATCAGCCAGGGAGTCGGCGAGCAGTACTTC	CASSYISQGVGEQYF
TRBV7-2	13	-	-	TRBJ1-1	TGTGCCAGCAGCTCTGGGAGGTCCACTGAAGCTTTCTTT	CASSSGRSTEAFF